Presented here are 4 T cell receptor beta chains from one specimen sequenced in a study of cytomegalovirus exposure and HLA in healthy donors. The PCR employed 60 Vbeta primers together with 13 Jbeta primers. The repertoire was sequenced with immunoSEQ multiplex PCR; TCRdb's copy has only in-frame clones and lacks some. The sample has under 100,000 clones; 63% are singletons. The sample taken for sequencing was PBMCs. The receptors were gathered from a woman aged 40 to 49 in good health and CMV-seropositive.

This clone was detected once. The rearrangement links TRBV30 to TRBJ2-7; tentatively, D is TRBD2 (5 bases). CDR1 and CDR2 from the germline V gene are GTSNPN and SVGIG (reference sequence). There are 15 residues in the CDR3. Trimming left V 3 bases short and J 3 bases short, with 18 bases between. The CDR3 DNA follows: TGTGCCTGGAGGTTTCTCCGGGGAGAGGGCTACGAGCAGTACTTC. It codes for CAWRFLRGEGYEQYF.

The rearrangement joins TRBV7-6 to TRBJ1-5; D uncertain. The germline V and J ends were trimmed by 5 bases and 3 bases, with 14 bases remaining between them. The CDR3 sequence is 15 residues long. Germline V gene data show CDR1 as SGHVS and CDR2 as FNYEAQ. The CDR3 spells CASSLQSGLNQPQHF. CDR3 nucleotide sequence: TGTGCCAGCAGCCTCCAGTCGGGTCTCAATCAGCCCCAGCATTTT.

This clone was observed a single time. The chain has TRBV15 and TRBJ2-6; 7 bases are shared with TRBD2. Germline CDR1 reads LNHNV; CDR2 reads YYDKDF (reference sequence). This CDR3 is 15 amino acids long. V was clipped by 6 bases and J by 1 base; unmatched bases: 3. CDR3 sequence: CATRPGGSGANVLTF. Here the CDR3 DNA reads TGTGCCACCAGACCGGGGGGATCTGGGGCCAACGTCCTGACTTTC.

As DNA, the CDR3 is TGTGCCAGCAGACAAAGCGACAGGGGCTTATATGGCTACACCTTC. This translates into CASRQSDRGLYGYTF. The rearrangement uses TRBV7-3 and TRBJ1-2; 8 bases map to TRBD1. V was clipped by 6 bases and J by 5 bases; unmatched bases: 11. The CDR3 is 15 amino acids. In germline, CDR1 is SGHTA, CDR2 FQGTGA.